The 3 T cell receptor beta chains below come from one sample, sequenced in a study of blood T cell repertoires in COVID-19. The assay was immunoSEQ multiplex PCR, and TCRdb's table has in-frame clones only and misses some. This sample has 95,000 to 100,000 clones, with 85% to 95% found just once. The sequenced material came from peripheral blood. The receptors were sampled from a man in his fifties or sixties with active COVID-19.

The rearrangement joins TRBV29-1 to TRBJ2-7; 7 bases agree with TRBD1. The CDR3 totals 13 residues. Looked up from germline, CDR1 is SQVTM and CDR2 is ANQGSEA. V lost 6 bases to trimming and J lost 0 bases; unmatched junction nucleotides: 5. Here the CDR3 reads CSVLTGVSYEQYF. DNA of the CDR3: TGCAGCGTACTCACAGGGGTCTCCTACGAGCAGTACTTC.

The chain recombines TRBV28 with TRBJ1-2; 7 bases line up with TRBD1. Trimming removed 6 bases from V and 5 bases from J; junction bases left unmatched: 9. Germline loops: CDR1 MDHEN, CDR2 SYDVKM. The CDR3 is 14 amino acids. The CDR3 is CASSLKGQSYGYTF. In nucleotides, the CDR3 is TGTGCCAGCAGCCTAAAGGGACAGTCATATGGCTACACCTTC.

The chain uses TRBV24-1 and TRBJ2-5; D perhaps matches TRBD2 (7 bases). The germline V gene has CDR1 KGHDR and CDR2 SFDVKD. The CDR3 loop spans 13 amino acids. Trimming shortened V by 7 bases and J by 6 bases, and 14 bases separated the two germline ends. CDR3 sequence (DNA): TGTGCCACCAGAGAGGGGGGGGCGAAGACCCAGTACTTC. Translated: CATREGGAKTQYF.